The 12 T cell receptor beta chains below come from one sample, sequenced in a study of blood T cell repertoires in COVID-19. Method: immunoSEQ multiplex PCR; TCRdb's copy keeps in-frame clones and lacks some. In the table there are 200,000 to 250,000 clones, about 83% of which are singletons. The sequencing input was peripheral blood. The receptor set was obtained from a woman aged 25 to 39 with COVID-19, enrolled during active disease.

The DNA for the CDR3 is TGTGCCAGCAGCCGCAGACTAGCGGGAGCCTCAGATACGCAGTATTTT. Encoded protein: CASSRRLAGASDTQYF. This sequence joins TRBV7-2 and TRBJ2-3, with 12 bases fitting TRBD2. Germline loops: CDR1 SGHTA, CDR2 FQGNSA. The CDR3 is 16 residues long. J lost 4 bases, V lost 5 bases, and 7 bases had no gene match.

The chain carries TRBV9 and TRBJ1-3; TRBD1 might be the D (6 bases). V was clipped by 4 bases and J by 4 bases, with 15 bases between them. The CDR3 is 15 amino acids. Germline loops: CDR1 SGDLS, CDR2 YYNGEE. The CDR3 DNA sequence: TGTGCCAGCAGCCCACCACAGGGAGCGGGAAACACCATATATTTT. Its protein product is CASSPPQGAGNTIYF.

V usage is TRBV14 and J usage is TRBJ2-3, with D perhaps TRBD2 (7 bases). CDR3 length equals 17 residues. Germline values: CDR1 SGHDN, CDR2 FVKESK. Trimming removed 0 bases at V and 4 bases at J, with 17 bases between. The CDR3 spells CASSQDREGAGADTQYF. The CDR3 DNA reads TGTGCCAGCAGCCAAGATAGGGAGGGAGCAGGGGCAGATACGCAGTATTTT.

V usage is TRBV20-1 and J usage is TRBJ2-1; D ambiguous. CDR1 and CDR2 (germline): DFQATT, SNEGSKA (reference sequence). V was clipped by 3 bases and J by 2 bases, with 8 bases between them. CDR3 length: 13 amino acids. The CDR3, as DNA: TGCAGTGCTAGTGTCGTTGCCTACAATGAGCAGTTCTTC. Translation gives CSASVVAYNEQFF.

The chain combines TRBV5-1 with TRBJ2-1, with 7 bases identical to TRBD1. Germline CDR1 is SGHRS and CDR2 is YFSETQ. The CDR3 runs to 14 residues. With V trimmed by 4 bases and J by 4 bases, 5 bases remained unmatched. CDR3 sequence (DNA): TGCGCCAGCAGCAGAGGGACAGAATACAATGAGCAGTTCTTC. It yields the protein CASSRGTEYNEQFF.

The CDR3 nucleotides are TGTGCCAGCAGCTTAACCCTAGCGGGAGATTACAATGAGCAGTTCTTC. Its protein is CASSLTLAGDYNEQFF. The chain is built from TRBV11-3 and TRBJ2-1; TRBD2 matches at 10 bases. The CDR3 has 16 amino acids. CDR1 is SGHNT and CDR2 is YENEEA in the germline V gene. V lost 2 bases and J lost 4; bases outside the gene matches: 5.

The gene calls are TRBV4-3 and TRBJ1-5; 7 bases are shared with TRBD1. Trimming took 3 bases from V and 1 from J; bases not matched to a gene: 12. CDR1 is LGHNA, CDR2 YSLEER, per germline. The CDR3 consists of 18 residues. The CDR3 sequence: CASSQARDNRGSNQPQHF. For the CDR3, the DNA is TGCGCCAGCAGCCAGGCCCGAGACAACAGGGGAAGCAATCAGCCCCAGCATTTT.

The V gene is TRBV5-1, the J gene TRBJ2-7, with TRBD1 identical over 10 bases. Germline-derived CDR1 and CDR2 are SGHRS and YFSETQ. Trimming removed 5 bases from V and 5 bases from J; junction bases left unmatched: 10. This CDR3 is 15 amino acids long. The CDR3 loop reads CASRALGTGENEQYF. The CDR3, as DNA: TGCGCCAGCAGAGCACTCGGGACAGGGGAGAACGAGCAGTACTTC.

The chain recombines TRBV3-1 (or the pseudogene TRBV3-2) with TRBJ2-7; 8 nucleotides agree with TRBD2. The CDR3 consists of 16 residues. Germline V gene sequence: CDR1 LGHDT, CDR2 YNNKEL (reference sequence). J gave up 6 bases and V 0 bases, and 10 bases lay outside the gene matches. The CDR3 sequence: CASSQDQREGRLEQYF. The CDR3 DNA sequence: TGTGCCAGCAGCCAAGACCAACGGGAGGGCCGCCTCGAGCAGTACTTC.

In this sample, this clone turned up once. The genes are TRBV11-2 and TRBJ2-7; perhaps TRBD1 as D (6 bases). The germline V and J ends were trimmed by 1 base and 7 bases, with 20 bases remaining between them. CDR1 is SGHAT, CDR2 FQNNGV, per germline. This CDR3 region has 16 residues. DNA of the CDR3: TGTGCCAGCAGCTTAGCTAACCGGCTTAACCAGGGGGAGCAGTACTTC. Protein sequence: CASSLANRLNQGEQYF.

A few counts support this clone. This chain uses TRBV5-1 with TRBJ2-3, with D perhaps TRBD1 (6 bases). CDR3 length equals 13 residues. Trimming cost V 4 bases and J 3 bases, with 9 bases left between them. Germline V gene lookup returns CDR1 SGHRS and CDR2 YFSETQ. The CDR3 coding sequence is TGCGCCAGCAGCCGGACAGAGACAGATACGCAGTATTTT. Protein: CASSRTETDTQYF.

This chain links TRBV28 with TRBJ2-3; D is undetermined. V gave up 5 bases and J gave up 5 bases, with 5 bases separating them. CDR1 and CDR2 (germline): MDHEN, SYDVKM. CDR3 length: 11 amino acids. In DNA, the CDR3 is TGTGCCAGCAGTCCCCTAGATACGCAGTATTTT. The encoded protein is CASSPLDTQYF.